These T cell receptor beta chains were read from a single sample in a study of beta chain features in type 1 diabetes. Clones were read by immunoSEQ multiplex PCR, and TCRdb kept only the in-frame ones, dropping some. This sample has roughly 140,000 clones, with 10% found just once. Sequenced: central memory CD4+ T cells from blood. These TCRs come from a man aged 25 to 45 with type 1 diabetes. Both conserved end residues are part of each CDR3. Each record gives: D gene, V gene, clone size, J gene, CDR3 protein, CDR3 DNA. The D gene is left open where the match is weak. Clone sizes are given selectively: once, few, many, or a class where the clone is expanded.

d_gene: .
v_gene: TRBV7-2
abundance: .
j_gene: TRBJ2-3
CDR3aa: CASSFVVGTDTQYF
CDR3nt: TGTGCCAGCAGCTTTGTAGTTGGCACAGATACGCAGTATTTT

d_gene: TRBD2
v_gene: TRBV5-1
abundance: few
j_gene: TRBJ2-5
CDR3aa: CASSIGLAGAETQYF
CDR3nt: TGCGCCAGCAGCATCGGACTAGCGGGAGCTGAGACCCAGTACTTC

d_gene: .
v_gene: TRBV28
abundance: few
j_gene: TRBJ1-2
CDR3aa: CASSSNRSGYTF
CDR3nt: TGTGCCAGCAGTTCCAACAGGTCCGGCTACACCTTC

d_gene: .
v_gene: TRBV19
abundance: .
j_gene: TRBJ1-2
CDR3aa: CASSMGRNDNYGYTF
CDR3nt: TGTGCCAGTAGTATGGGCAGAAACGACAACTATGGCTACACCTTC

d_gene: TRBD1
v_gene: TRBV7-7
abundance: few
j_gene: TRBJ2-7
CDR3aa: CASRDRGYEQYF
CDR3nt: TGTGCTAGCCGGGACAGGGGCTACGAGCAGTACTTC

d_gene: TRBD1
v_gene: TRBV9
abundance: .
j_gene: TRBJ2-7
CDR3aa: CASSARGTGLYEQYF
CDR3nt: TGTGCCAGCAGCGCTAGGGGGACAGGGCTCTACGAGCAGTACTTC

d_gene: .
v_gene: TRBV7-9
abundance: .
j_gene: TRBJ2-3
CDR3aa: CASSPRDPQGDTQYF
CDR3nt: TGTGCCAGCAGCCCCCGGGACCCACAGGGAGATACGCAGTATTTT

d_gene: TRBD2
v_gene: TRBV18
abundance: few
j_gene: TRBJ2-1
CDR3aa: CASPPGTSLVGEQFF
CDR3nt: TGTGCCAGCCCTCCTGGGACTAGCCTCGTGGGTGAGCAGTTCTTC

d_gene: .
v_gene: TRBV30
abundance: many
j_gene: TRBJ1-5
CDR3aa: CAWSRGGINQPQHF
CDR3nt: TGTGCCTGGAGTCGGGGTGGGATCAATCAGCCCCAGCATTTT

d_gene: TRBD1
v_gene: TRBV28
abundance: .
j_gene: TRBJ2-7
CDR3aa: CASGGQIYEQYF
CDR3nt: TGTGCCAGCGGGGGACAGATCTACGAGCAGTACTTC

d_gene: .
v_gene: TRBV6-6
abundance: .
j_gene: TRBJ1-5
CDR3aa: CASSYPRVWGNQPQHF
CDR3nt: TGTGCCAGCAGTTACCCCAGGGTTTGGGGCAATCAGCCCCAGCATTTT

d_gene: TRBD1
v_gene: TRBV7-9
abundance: many
j_gene: TRBJ2-5
CDR3aa: CASLGQGQETQYF
CDR3nt: TGTGCCAGCCTCGGACAGGGGCAAGAGACCCAGTACTTC

d_gene: .
v_gene: TRBV27
abundance: few
j_gene: TRBJ2-6
CDR3aa: CASGRRGLASGANVLTF
CDR3nt: TGTGCCAGCGGTCGGAGGGGACTGGCCTCTGGGGCCAACGTCCTGACTTTC

d_gene: TRBD2
v_gene: TRBV14
abundance: .
j_gene: TRBJ2-1
CDR3aa: CASSRLAGPYNEQFF
CDR3nt: TGTGCCAGCAGTCGTCTAGCGGGGCCGTACAATGAGCAGTTCTTC

d_gene: TRBD2
v_gene: TRBV7-3
abundance: .
j_gene: TRBJ2-1
CDR3aa: CASSSGLLMYNEQFF
CDR3nt: TGTGCCAGCAGCTCGGGACTACTAATGTACAATGAGCAGTTCTTC

d_gene: .
v_gene: TRBV29-1
abundance: few
j_gene: TRBJ2-1
CDR3aa: CSVDGAGYNEQFF
CDR3nt: TGCAGCGTTGATGGAGCCGGTTACAATGAGCAGTTCTTC

d_gene: TRBD2
v_gene: TRBV19
abundance: once
j_gene: TRBJ2-5
CDR3aa: CASSTDRAGRKTQYF
CDR3nt: TGTGCCAGTAGCACTGACAGAGCGGGGCGAAAGACCCAGTACTTC

d_gene: TRBD2
v_gene: TRBV5-4
abundance: .
j_gene: TRBJ2-3
CDR3aa: CASSEIAGGRADTQYF
CDR3nt: TGTGCCAGCAGCGAAATAGCGGGAGGGAGAGCAGATACGCAGTATTTT

d_gene: .
v_gene: TRBV29-1
abundance: many
j_gene: TRBJ1-1
CDR3aa: CSVRRTERPFF
CDR3nt: TGCAGCGTTAGACGGACAGAGAGACCTTTCTTT

d_gene: TRBD2
v_gene: TRBV10-3
abundance: .
j_gene: TRBJ2-3
CDR3aa: CAISDRTSGGVRDVDTQYF
CDR3nt: TGTGCCATCAGTGACCGCACTAGCGGGGGCGTGAGAGATGTAGATACGCAGTATTTT

d_gene: TRBD1
v_gene: TRBV5-4
abundance: .
j_gene: TRBJ2-1
CDR3aa: CASSLAPGQGEDEQFF
CDR3nt: TGTGCCAGCAGCTTGGCCCCGGGACAGGGAGAGGATGAGCAGTTCTTC

d_gene: .
v_gene: TRBV4-2
abundance: .
j_gene: TRBJ1-3
CDR3aa: CASSQDYSGNTIYF
CDR3nt: TGTGCCAGCAGCCAAGATTACAGTGGAAACACCATATATTTT

d_gene: TRBD1
v_gene: TRBV2
abundance: .
j_gene: TRBJ1-1
CDR3aa: CASLGQGTTNTEAFF
CDR3nt: TGTGCCAGCTTGGGACAGGGGACGACGAACACTGAAGCTTTCTTT

d_gene: .
v_gene: TRBV6-1
abundance: few
j_gene: TRBJ2-5
CDR3aa: CASSEVRKETQYF
CDR3nt: TGTGCCAGCAGTGAGGTCAGAAAAGAGACCCAGTACTTC

d_gene: TRBD1
v_gene: TRBV7-2
abundance: few
j_gene: TRBJ1-2
CDR3aa: CASSSKTGHYGYTF
CDR3nt: TGTGCCAGCAGCTCCAAGACAGGGCACTATGGCTACACCTTC

d_gene: .
v_gene: TRBV7-9
abundance: .
j_gene: TRBJ2-1
CDR3aa: CASSLAGVGNEQFF
CDR3nt: TGTGCCAGCAGCTTAGCGGGAGTGGGAAATGAGCAGTTCTTC

d_gene: .
v_gene: TRBV7-2
abundance: few
j_gene: TRBJ2-7
CDR3aa: CASSRLQGTYEQYF
CDR3nt: TGTGCCAGCAGCCGTTTGCAGGGCACCTACGAGCAGTACTTC

d_gene: TRBD1
v_gene: TRBV29-1
abundance: few
j_gene: TRBJ1-2
CDR3aa: CSVQGGGFNYGYTF
CDR3nt: TGCAGCGTGCAAGGGGGCGGATTTAACTATGGCTACACCTTC